This record looks at one TCR beta chain sequence and its context. The antigen is not known. The assay was immunoSEQ multiplex PCR, and TCRdb's table has in-frame clones only and misses some. Of tens of thousands of clones in the sample, 92% were seen once. V dropped 1 base and J dropped 4 bases, with 14 bases sitting between them. Germline CDR1 SGHTS, CDR2 YDEGEE. The CDR3 is made up of 15 amino acids. This sample stems from a study of resident and recirculating memory T cells in vitiligo. At the level of the study: Samples were epidermis from two lesional and two nonlesional sites, plus PBMCs. Study-level points and caveats: Vitiligo lesions lacked a unique dominant clone, and clonality varied.

Patients had received no treatment within the previous three months. The TCR comes from a male donor with vitiligo. J is TRBJ2-5 and V is TRBV5-8; a possible D gene is TRBD1 (5 bases). Sequences were obtained from blood. The CDR3 protein is CASSLRGLPSETQYF. CDR3 nucleotide sequence: TGTGCCAGCAGCTTGAGGGGTTTACCTTCAGAGACCCAGTACTTC.